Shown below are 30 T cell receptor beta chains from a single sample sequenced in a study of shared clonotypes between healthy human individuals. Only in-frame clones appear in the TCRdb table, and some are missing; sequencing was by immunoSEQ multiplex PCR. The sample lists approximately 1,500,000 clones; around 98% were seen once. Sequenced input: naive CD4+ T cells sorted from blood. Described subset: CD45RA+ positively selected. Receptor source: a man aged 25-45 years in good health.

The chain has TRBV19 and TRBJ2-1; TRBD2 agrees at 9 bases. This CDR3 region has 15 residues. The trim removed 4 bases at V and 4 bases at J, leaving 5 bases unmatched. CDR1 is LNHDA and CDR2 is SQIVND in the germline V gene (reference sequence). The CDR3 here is CASSTTSGPYNEQFF. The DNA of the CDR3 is TGTGCCAGTAGTACGACTAGCGGACCATACAATGAGCAGTTCTTC.

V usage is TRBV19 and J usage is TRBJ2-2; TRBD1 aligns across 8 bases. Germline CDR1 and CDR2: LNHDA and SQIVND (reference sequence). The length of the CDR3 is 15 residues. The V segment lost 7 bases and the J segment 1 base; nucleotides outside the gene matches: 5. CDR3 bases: TGTGCCAGTACCTTGGGACAGGTGAACACCGGGGAGCTGTTTTTT. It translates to CASTLGQVNTGELFF. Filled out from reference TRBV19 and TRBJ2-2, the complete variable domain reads DGGITQSPKYLFRKEGQNVTLSCEQNLNHDAMYWYRQDPGQGLRLIYYSQIVNDFQKGDIAEGYSVSREKKESFPLTVTSAQKNPTAFYLCASTLGQVNTGELFFGEGSRLTVL.

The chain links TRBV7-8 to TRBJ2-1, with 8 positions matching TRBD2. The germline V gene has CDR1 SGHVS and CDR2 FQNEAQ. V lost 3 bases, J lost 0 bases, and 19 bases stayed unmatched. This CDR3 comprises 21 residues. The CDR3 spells CASSFGRSTSGQRSSYNEQFF. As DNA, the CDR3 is TGTGCCAGCAGCTTTGGTCGCTCTACTAGCGGACAACGGAGCTCCTACAATGAGCAGTTCTTC.

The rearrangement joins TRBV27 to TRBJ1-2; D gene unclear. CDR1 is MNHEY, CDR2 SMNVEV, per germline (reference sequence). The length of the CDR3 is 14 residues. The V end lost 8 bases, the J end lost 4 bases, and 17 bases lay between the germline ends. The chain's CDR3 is CASSNSTPGYGYTF. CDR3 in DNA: TGTGCCAGCTCTAACAGCACCCCCGGCTATGGCTACACCTTC.

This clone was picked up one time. The CDR3 DNA sequence: TGTGCCAGCGGCCGCCGAGGACTAGCGGGAGGGCCGCCTTCTCGGAATGAGCAGTTCTTC. Translated, it gives CASGRRGLAGGPPSRNEQFF. V gene TRBV27 combines with J gene TRBJ2-1; 15 bases line up with TRBD2. Trimming took 8 bases from V and 7 from J; bases not matched to a gene: 21. CDR1 is MNHEY, CDR2 SMNVEV, per germline (reference sequence). The length of the CDR3 is 20 residues.

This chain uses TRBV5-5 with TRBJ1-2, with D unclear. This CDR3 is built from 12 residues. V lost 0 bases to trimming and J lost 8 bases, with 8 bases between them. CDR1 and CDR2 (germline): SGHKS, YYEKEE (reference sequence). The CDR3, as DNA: TGTGCCAGCAGCTTGGATCCCTTAGGCTACACCTTC. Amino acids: CASSLDPLGYTF. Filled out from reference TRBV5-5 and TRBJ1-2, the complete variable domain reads DAGVTQSPTHLIKTRGQQVTLRCSPISGHKSVSWYQQVLGQGPQFIFQYYEKEERGRGNFPDRFSARQFPNYSSELNVNALLLGDSALYLCASSLDPLGYTFGSGTRLTVV.

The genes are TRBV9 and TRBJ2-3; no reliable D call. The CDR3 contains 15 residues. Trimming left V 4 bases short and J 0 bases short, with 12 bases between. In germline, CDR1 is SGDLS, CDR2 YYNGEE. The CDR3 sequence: CASSSSSGSTDTQYF. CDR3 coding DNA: TGTGCCAGCAGCAGTTCTTCCGGGAGCACAGATACGCAGTATTTT.

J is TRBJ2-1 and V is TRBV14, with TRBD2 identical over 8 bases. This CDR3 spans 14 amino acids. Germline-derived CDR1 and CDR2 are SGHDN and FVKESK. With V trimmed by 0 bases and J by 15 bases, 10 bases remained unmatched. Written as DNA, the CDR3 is TGTGCCAGCAGCCAAGAGGGTAGCGGGGTAGCCCGGTTCTTC. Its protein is CASSQEGSGVARFF.

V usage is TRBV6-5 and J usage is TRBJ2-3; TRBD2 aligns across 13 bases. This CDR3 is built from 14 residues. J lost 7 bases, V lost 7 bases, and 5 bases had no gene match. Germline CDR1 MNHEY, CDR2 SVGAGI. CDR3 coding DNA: TGTGCCAGCAAGCGGACTAGCGGGAGAAATACGCAGTATTTT. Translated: CASKRTSGRNTQYF.

The CDR3 loop is CASSLGSPEQFF. CDR3 nucleotides: TGCGCCAGCAGCTTGGGCAGTCCTGAGCAGTTCTTC. The chain couples TRBV5-1 to TRBJ2-1; D is uncertain. V lost 0 bases to trimming and J lost 9 bases, with 7 bases between them. Germline CDR1 reads SGHRS; CDR2 reads YFSETQ. The CDR3 covers 12 residues.

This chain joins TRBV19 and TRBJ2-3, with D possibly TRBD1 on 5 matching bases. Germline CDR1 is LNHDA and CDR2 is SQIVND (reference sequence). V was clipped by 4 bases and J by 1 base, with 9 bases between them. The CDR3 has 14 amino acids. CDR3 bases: TGTGCCAGTAGTACCAGGGTGGGCACAGATACGCAGTATTTT. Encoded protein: CASSTRVGTDTQYF.

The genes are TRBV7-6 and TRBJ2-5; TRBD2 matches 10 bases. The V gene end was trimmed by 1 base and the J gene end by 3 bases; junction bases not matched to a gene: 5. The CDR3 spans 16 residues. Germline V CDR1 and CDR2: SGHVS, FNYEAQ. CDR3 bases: TGTGCCAGCAGCTTAGGCTCTAGCGGGAGTAAAGAGACCCAGTACTTC. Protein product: CASSLGSSGSKETQYF. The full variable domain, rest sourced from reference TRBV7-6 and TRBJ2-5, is GAGVSQSPRYKVTKRGQDVALRCDPISGHVSLYWYRQALGQGPEFLTYFNYEAQQDKSGLPNDRFSAERPEGSISTLTIQRTEQRDSAMYRCASSLGSSGSKETQYFGPGTRLLVL.

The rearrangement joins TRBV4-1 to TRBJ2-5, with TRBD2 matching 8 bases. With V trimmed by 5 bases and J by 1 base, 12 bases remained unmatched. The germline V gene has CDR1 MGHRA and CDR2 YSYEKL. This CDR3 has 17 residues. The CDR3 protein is CASSKRTSGSGQETQYF. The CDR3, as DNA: TGCGCCAGCAGCAAACGAACTAGCGGTTCTGGCCAAGAGACCCAGTACTTC.

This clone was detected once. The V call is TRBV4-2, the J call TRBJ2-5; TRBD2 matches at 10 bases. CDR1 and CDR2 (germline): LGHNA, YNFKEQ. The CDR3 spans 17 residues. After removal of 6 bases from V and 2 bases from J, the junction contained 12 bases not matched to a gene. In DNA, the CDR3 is TGTGCCAGCAGTCGAATAATAGCGGGAGGCCCGCAAGAGACCCAGTACTTC. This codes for CASSRIIAGGPQETQYF.

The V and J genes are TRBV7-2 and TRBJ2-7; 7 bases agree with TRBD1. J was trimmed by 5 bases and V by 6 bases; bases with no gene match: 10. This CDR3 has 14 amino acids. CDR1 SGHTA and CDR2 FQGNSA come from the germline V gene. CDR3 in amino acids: CASSPWGQSNEQYF. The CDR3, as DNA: TGTGCCAGCAGTCCTTGGGGACAGAGCAACGAGCAGTACTTC. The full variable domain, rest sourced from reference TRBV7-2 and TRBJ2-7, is GAGVSQSPSNKVTEKGKDVELRCDPISGHTALYWYRQSLGQGLEFLIYFQGNSAPDKSGLPSDRFSAERTGGSVSTLTIQRTQQEDSAVYLCASSPWGQSNEQYFGPGTRLTVT.

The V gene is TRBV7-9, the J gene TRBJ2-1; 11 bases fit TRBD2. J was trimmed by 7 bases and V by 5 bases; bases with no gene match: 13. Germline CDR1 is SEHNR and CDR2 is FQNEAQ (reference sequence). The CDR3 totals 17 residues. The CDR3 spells CASSLRPTSGNGNEQFF. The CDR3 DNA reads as TGTGCCAGCAGCCTCCGTCCGACTAGCGGGAACGGGAATGAGCAGTTCTTC.

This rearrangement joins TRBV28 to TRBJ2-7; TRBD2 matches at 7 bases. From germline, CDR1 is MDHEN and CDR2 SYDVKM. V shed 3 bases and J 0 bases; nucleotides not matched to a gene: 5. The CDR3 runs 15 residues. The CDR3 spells CASSFHGRSSYEQYF. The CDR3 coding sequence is TGTGCCAGCAGTTTTCACGGGAGGAGCTCCTACGAGCAGTACTTC.

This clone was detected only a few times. In DNA form, the CDR3 reads TGTGCCAGCGACTTGGGCAGGGCAGAGTATGGCTACACCTTC. Protein: CASDLGRAEYGYTF. The V and J genes are TRBV7-9 and TRBJ1-2; possible D gene TRBD1, 5 bases. The V and J ends lost 8 bases and 5 bases respectively, with 18 bases between them. There are 14 residues in the CDR3. Germline V lookup: CDR1 SEHNR, CDR2 FQNEAQ (reference sequence).

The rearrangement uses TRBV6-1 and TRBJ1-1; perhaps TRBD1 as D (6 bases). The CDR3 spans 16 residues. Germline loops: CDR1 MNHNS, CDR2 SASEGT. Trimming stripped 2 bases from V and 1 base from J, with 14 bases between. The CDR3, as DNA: TGTGCCAGCAGTGAAAACAGGGTCTTCGGGAACACTGAAGCTTTCTTT. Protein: CASSENRVFGNTEAFF.

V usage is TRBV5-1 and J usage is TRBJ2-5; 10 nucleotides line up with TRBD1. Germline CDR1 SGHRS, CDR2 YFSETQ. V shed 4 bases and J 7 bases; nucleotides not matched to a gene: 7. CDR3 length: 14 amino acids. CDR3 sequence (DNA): TGCGCCAGCAGCGTGACAGGGGGCTTTGGGACCCAGTACTTC. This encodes CASSVTGGFGTQYF.

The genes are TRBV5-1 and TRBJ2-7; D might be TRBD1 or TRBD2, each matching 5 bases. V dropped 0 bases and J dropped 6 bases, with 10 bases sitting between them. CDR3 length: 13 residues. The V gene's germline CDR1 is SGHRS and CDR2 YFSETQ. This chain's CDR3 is CASSLEGTPEQYF. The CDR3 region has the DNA TGCGCCAGCAGCTTGGAGGGGACGCCCGAGCAGTACTTC.

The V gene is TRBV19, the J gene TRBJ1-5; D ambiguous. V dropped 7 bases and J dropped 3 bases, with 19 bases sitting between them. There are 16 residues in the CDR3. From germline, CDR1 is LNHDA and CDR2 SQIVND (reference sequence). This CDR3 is CASTAGLWANNQPQHF. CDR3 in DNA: TGTGCCAGTACTGCAGGCCTTTGGGCTAACAATCAGCCCCAGCATTTT.

CDR3 in DNA: TGTGCCAGCAGCGTGGACAGAACCCTACGCTCGAACACCGGGGAGCTGTTTTTT. Its translation is CASSVDRTLRSNTGELFF. The chain links TRBV9 to TRBJ2-2, with D possibly matching TRBD1 (6 bases). Germline loops: CDR1 SGDLS, CDR2 YYNGEE. The CDR3 contains 18 residues. Deletions cut 2 bases from V and 0 bases from J, with 17 bases between.

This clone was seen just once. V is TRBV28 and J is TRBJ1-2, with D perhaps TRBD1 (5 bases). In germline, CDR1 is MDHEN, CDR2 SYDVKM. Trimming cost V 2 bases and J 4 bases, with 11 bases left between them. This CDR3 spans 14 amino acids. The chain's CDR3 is CASSLRARAYGYTF. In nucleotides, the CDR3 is TGTGCCAGCAGTTTAAGGGCCAGGGCCTATGGCTACACCTTC.

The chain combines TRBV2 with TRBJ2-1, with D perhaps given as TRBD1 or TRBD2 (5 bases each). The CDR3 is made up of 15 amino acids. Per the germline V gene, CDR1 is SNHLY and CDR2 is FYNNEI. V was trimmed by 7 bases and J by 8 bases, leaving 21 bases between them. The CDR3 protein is CASIRDQPQIYEQFF. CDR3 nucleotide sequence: TGTGCCAGCATCCGGGACCAGCCCCAGATTTATGAGCAGTTCTTC. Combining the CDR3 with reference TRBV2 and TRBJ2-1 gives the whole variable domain EPEVTQTPSHQVTQMGQEVILRCVPISNHLYFYWYRQILGQKVEFLVSFYNNEISEKSEIFDDQFSVERPDGSNFTLKIRSTKLEDSAMYFCASIRDQPQIYEQFFGPGTRLTVL.

The CDR3 DNA reads TGTGCCAGCAAAATATGGACAGGGGGTGCTAGCGATGAGCAGTTCTTC. It codes for CASKIWTGGASDEQFF. This chain connects TRBV7-6 to TRBJ2-1, with 10 bases lining up with TRBD1. Germline assignment: CDR1 SGHVS and CDR2 FNYEAQ. This CDR3 region has 16 residues. V trimming: 7 bases; J trimming: 8 bases; junction bases outside the gene matches: 14. The full variable domain, its missing parts supplied by reference TRBV7-6 and TRBJ2-1, is GAGVSQSPRYKVTKRGQDVALRCDPISGHVSLYWYRQALGQGPEFLTYFNYEAQQDKSGLPNDRFSAERPEGSISTLTIQRTEQRDSAMYRCASKIWTGGASDEQFFGPGTRLTVL.

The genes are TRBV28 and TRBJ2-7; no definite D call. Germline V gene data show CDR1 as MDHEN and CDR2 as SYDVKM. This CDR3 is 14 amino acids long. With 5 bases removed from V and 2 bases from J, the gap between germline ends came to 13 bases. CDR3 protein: CASSGGGRPYEQYF. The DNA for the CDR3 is TGTGCCAGCAGTGGCGGTGGACGGCCCTACGAGCAGTACTTC.

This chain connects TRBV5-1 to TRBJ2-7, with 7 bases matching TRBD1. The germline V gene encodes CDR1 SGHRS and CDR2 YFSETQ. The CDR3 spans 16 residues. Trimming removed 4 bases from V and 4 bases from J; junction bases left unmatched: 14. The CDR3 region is CASSPLLGQTPYEQYF. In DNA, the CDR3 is TGCGCCAGCAGCCCACTTTTGGGACAGACCCCTTACGAGCAGTACTTC.

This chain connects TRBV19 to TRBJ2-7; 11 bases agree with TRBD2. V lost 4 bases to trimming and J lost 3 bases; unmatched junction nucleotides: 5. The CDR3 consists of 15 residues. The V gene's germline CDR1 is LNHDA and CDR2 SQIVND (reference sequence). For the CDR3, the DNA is TGTGCCAGTAGTAATACCGGGACTAGCGGCTACGAGCAGTACTTC. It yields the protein CASSNTGTSGYEQYF. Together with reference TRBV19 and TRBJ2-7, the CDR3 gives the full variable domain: DGGITQSPKYLFRKEGQNVTLSCEQNLNHDAMYWYRQDPGQGLRLIYYSQIVNDFQKGDIAEGYSVSREKKESFPLTVTSAQKNPTAFYLCASSNTGTSGYEQYFGPGTRLTVT.

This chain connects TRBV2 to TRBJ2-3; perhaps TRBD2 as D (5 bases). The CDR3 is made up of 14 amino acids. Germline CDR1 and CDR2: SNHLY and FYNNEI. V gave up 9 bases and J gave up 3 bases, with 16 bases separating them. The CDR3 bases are TGTGCCAGATCAGGCGGGCGGCGAACAGATACGCAGTATTTT. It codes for CARSGGRRTDTQYF.